This TCR beta chain was identified during a study of cytomegalovirus exposure and HLA in healthy donors. Study in general: Inside one of the first data releases sat 75 million to 100 million unique TCRs taken from HLA-typed donors.

In the case of this clone: Its antigen is currently unknown.

Donors consisted of healthy bone marrow donors. Whole-study results and caveats: While the bulk of TCR sequences proved rare, some public TCRs turned up in many donors. The records held CMV serostatus as the only immune exposure information.

CDR3 length: 14 residues. Germline-derived CDR1 and CDR2 are SGHNT and YENEEA. The V and J ends lost 5 bases and 2 bases respectively, with 9 bases between them. PCR was performed using 60 Vbeta and 13 Jbeta primers. The method was immunoSEQ multiplex PCR; TCRdb's version includes in-frame clones alone and lacks a portion of them. Among about 110,000 clones listed, roughly 82% were seen once. The sequence came from a man aged 50-59 years in good health and CMV-seronegative. J is TRBJ2-2 and V is TRBV11-3; D may be TRBD2 (6 bases). Sample: PBMCs. The CDR3 sequence: CASSPGGNTGELFF. The CDR3 nucleotides are TGTGCCAGCAGCCCCGGGGGAAACACCGGGGAGCTGTTTTTT.